These T cell receptor beta chains were read from a single sample in a study of shared clonotypes between healthy human individuals. Assay: immunoSEQ multiplex PCR; the TCRdb copy retains only in-frame clones and omits some. The sample consists of around 99,000 clones, 60% to 75% of them appearing once. The sample consisted of memory CD8+ T cells sorted from blood. These receptors came from a man aged 30-40 years in good health. Both conserved end residues are trimmed from each CDR3.

TRBJ2-7 | TRBV6-1 | ASSERQTYEQY
TRBJ2-6 | TRBV9 | ASSQAVTSGLSGANVLT
TRBJ1-5 | TRBV28 | ASQKIQGGSNQPQH
TRBJ2-1 | TRBV19 | ASSIRISYNEQF
TRBJ2-3 | TRBV7-3 | ASSLGSDTDTQY
TRBJ2-7 | TRBV10-2 | ASSDVGVYEQY
TRBJ2-4 | TRBV11-2 | ASSLRPSGREIKNIQY
TRBJ1-4 | TRBV2 | ASGYSEKLF
TRBJ1-2 | TRBV10-3 | AISESGGQPYGYT
TRBJ2-3 | TRBV7-8 | ASSKDRTQY
TRBJ2-1 | TRBV10-3 | AISESIQRGDEQF
TRBJ2-1 | TRBV6-1 | ASSVGPDNNEQF
TRBJ1-1 | TRBV4-1 | ASSPHTGFNTEAF
TRBJ2-7 | TRBV11-2 | ASSLILRTYEQY
TRBJ2-3 | TRBV29-1 | SVERGNEDTQY
TRBJ2-1 | TRBV11-3 | ASSIPSGEQF
TRBJ2-1 | TRBV6-1 | ASSEGYGRSSYNEQF
TRBJ2-7 | TRBV6-1 | ASSESSGGSYEQY
TRBJ2-2 | TRBV7-2 | ASSLERLAGAPGELF
TRBJ1-1 | TRBV28 | ASLWDRMNTEAF